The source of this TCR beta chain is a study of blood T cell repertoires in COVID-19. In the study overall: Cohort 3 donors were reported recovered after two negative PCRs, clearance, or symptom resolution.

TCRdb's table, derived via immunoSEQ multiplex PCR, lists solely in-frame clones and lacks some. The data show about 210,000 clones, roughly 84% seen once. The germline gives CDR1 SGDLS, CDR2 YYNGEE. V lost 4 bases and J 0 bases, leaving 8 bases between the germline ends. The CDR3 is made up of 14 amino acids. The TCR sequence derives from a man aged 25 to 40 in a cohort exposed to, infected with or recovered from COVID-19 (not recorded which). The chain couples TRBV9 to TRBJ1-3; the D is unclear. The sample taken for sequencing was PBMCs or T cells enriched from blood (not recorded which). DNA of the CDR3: TGTGCCAGCAGCCCCTCTACCTCTGGAAACACCATATATTTT. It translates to CASSPSTSGNTIYF. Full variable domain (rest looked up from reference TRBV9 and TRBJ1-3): DSGVTQTPKHLITATGQRVTLRCSPRSGDLSVYWYQQSLDQGLQFLIQYYNGEERAKGNILERFSAQQFPDLHSELNLSSLELGDSALYFCASSPSTSGNTIYFGEGSWLTVV.